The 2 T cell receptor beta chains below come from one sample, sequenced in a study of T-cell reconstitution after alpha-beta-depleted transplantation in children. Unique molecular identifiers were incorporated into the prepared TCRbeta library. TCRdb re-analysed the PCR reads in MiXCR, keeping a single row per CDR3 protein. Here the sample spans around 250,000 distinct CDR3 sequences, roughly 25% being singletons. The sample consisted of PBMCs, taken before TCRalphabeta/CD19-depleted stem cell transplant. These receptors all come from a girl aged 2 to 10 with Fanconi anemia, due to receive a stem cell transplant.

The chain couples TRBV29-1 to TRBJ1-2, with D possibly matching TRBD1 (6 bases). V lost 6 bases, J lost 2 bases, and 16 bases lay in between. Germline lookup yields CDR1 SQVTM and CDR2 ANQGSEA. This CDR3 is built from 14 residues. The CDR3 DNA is TGCAGCGTGGTAACAGGGAGGGGGAACTATGGCTACACCTTC. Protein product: CSVVTGRGNYGYTF. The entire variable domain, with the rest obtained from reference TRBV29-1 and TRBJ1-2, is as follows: SAVISQKPSRDICQRGTSLTIQCQVDSQVTMMFWYRQQPGQSLTLIATANQGSEATYESGFVIDKFPISRPNLTFSTLTVSNMSPEDSSIYLCSVVTGRGNYGYTFGSGTRLTVV.

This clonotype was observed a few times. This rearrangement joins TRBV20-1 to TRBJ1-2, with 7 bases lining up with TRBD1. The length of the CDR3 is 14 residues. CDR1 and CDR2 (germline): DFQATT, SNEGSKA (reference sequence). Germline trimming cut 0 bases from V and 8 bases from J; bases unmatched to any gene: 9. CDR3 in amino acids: CSARDPGQAGGYTF. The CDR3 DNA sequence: TGCAGTGCTAGAGACCCAGGACAGGCTGGAGGCTACACCTTC.